This TCR beta chain was found in a study of CD8 T cells in Susac syndrome. Random hexamers primed reverse transcription of about 0.45 to 1 ug RNA. TCR beta CDR3 was amplified by immunoSEQ multiplex PCR. This amplification extended across 54 Vbeta and 13 Jbeta segments. TCRdb re-called the immunoSEQ multiplex PCR reads through MiXCR, storing one row per CDR3 protein. The sample shows approximately 130,000 distinct CDR3 sequences, more than 75% of them seen only once. Sequencing of TCR beta was performed on blood CD8+ T cells and on blood CD4+ T cells. The germline CDR1 and CDR2 sequences are MGHDK and SYGVNS. The CDR3 length is 20 residues. Trimming removed 4 bases at V and 5 bases at J, with 31 bases between.

This TCR was recovered from a human donor with multiple sclerosis. The chain uses TRBV25-1 and TRBJ2-3, with D possibly being TRBD1 (5 bases). Sequenced sample: CD8+ T cells from PBMCs. The CDR3 region is CASSGGHDHRPRKDGDTQYF. The CDR3 DNA follows: TGTGCCAGCAGTGGTGGACATGACCATAGACCTCGGAAGGATGGAGATACGCAGTATTTT.